This T cell receptor (beta chain) was observed in a study of blood T cells in healthy people across ages. Findings of the study overall: Investigators treated diversity estimates from one million T cells as underestimates. With unsorted PBMCs, a conclusive comparison of naive versus antigen-experienced cells was not possible. Versus aged donors, long-lived donors had higher diversity and more naive CD4+ cells. Not knowing donor CMV status may have confounded expanded clonotype changes.

It was with a sample-barcoded 5' primer and a J-beta primer mix that a second PCR of roughly 7 to 12 cycles was run. Using its own MiXCR run on the 5' RACE reads, TCRdb lists one record per CDR3 protein. The repertoire consists of some 1.5 million distinct CDR3 sequences, with 35% to 45% occurring once and the leading ten covering 4%. On this clonotype itself: As yet, its antigen is unknown.

This clonotype was sampled from a woman aged 18-29 years in good health. The sequenced sample was blood.

The CDR3 region has the DNA TGTGCCATCAGTGCGGGACAGGGGGCTCAAGAGACCCAGTACTTC. The encoded protein is CAISAGQGAQETQYF. The chain has TRBV10-3 and TRBJ2-5, with 12 bases identical to TRBD1. CDR1 ENHRY and CDR2 SYGVKD come from the germline V gene. V was clipped by 4 bases and J by 2 bases; unmatched bases: 2. CDR3 length: 15 residues.